Reported below is one T cell receptor beta chain. Sequencing used immunoSEQ multiplex PCR; TCRdb keeps in-frame clones, though not all of them. The repertoire holds roughly 200,000 clones, with roughly 75% as singletons. This specimen belongs to a study of blood T cell repertoires in COVID-19. The V end was cut by 4 bases, the J end by 5 bases, with 9 bases between. This CDR3 has 14 residues. From germline, CDR1 is SGHDN and CDR2 FVKESK. This chain links TRBV14 with TRBJ1-6, with D uncertain. The receptor was isolated from a woman in her sixties or seventies with acute or convalescent COVID-19. The sample was peripheral blood. DNA for the CDR3: TGTGCCAGCAGCCCTGCGGGCCATAATTCACCCCTCCACTTT. Amino acids: CASSPAGHNSPLHF. Looking up the rest from reference TRBV14 and TRBJ1-6 gives the full variable domain: EAGVTQFPSHSVIEKGQTVTLRCDPISGHDNLYWYRRVMGKEIKFLLHFVKESKQDESGMPNNRFLAERTGGTYSTLKVQPAELEDSGVYFCASSPAGHNSPLHFGNGTRLTVT.